This T cell receptor (beta chain) appears in the sequencing data of a study of T cell responses to AZD1222 COVID-19 vaccine. Study information: Pooling of second doses given at about 4 or about 12 weeks was done.

Sequencing was performed with immunoSEQ multiplex PCR; in TCRdb, only in-frame clones are kept and a portion is missing. The sample shows 150,000 or so clones, approximately 92% of them seen only once. The TCR comes from an adult in good health. Specimen: peripheral blood, collected on day 0 of AZD1222 vaccination.

The CDR3 DNA reads TGCGCCAGCAGCGGGGCCGAGAGGGAGCAGTACTTC. Translated: CASSGAEREQYF. The chain carries TRBV5-1 and TRBJ2-7; TRBD1 is a possible D gene (5 bases). The CDR3 is made up of 12 amino acids. The ends were cut back, 4 bases at V and 7 bases at J, with 12 bases in the middle. Per the germline V gene, CDR1 is SGHRS and CDR2 is YFSETQ.